The sequence of this T cell receptor (beta chain) was determined in a study of cytomegalovirus exposure and HLA in healthy donors. Study-wide results and caveats: The authors later found TCR association rates varying by HLA locus, with DRB1 most and HLA-C fewest.

The PCR contained 60 Vbeta and 13 Jbeta primers. The protocol was immunoSEQ multiplex PCR, while the TCRdb copy is restricted to in-frame clones and leaves out a portion. The sample has more than 140,000 clones; approximately 84% are singletons. The V gene's germline CDR1 is SGHNT and CDR2 YYREEE (reference sequence). After removal of 2 bases from V and 11 bases from J, the junction contained 12 bases not matched to a gene. CDR3 size: 15 residues. Comments on this clone: Its cognate antigen is unknown.

Sample: PBMCs. This receptor was obtained from a woman between 40 and 55 years old in good health and CMV-seronegative. This sequence joins TRBV5-4 and TRBJ1-5, with 8 bases that match TRBD1. Here the CDR3 DNA reads TGTGCCAGCAGCTTAGGGACAGGCAGTTCCGGGGCCCAGCATTTT. It encodes CASSLGTGSSGAQHF.